This TCR beta chain was sequenced in a study of T-cell reconstitution after alpha-beta-depleted transplantation in children (TCRdb year 2016). In terms of the full investigation: The study quantitatively tracked T-cell immune reconstitution after TCRalphabeta/CD19-depleted allogeneic hematopoietic cell transplantation in children using TCR repertoire profiling.

V is pared back by 0 bases and J by 2 bases, with 16 bases lying between the germline termini. From the cysteine through the phenylalanine, the CDR3 covers 17 amino acids. Solely the CDR3 DNA is kept, with 51 bases framed from the first base. The germline V gene sets CDR1 to MNHEY and CDR2 to SVGAGI. To prepare the library, PCR was applied. The instrument was an Illumina HiSeq 2500. TCR library preparation used molecular barcoding, with unique molecular identifiers applied to normalize quantification of the TCRbeta repertoire. TCRdb reran the public reads through fastp at Q25 and MiXCR, keeping productive beta chains. Each entry merges the rows of one CDR3 protein and shows their most common DNA and genes. This sample gives more than 450,000 distinct CDR3 sequences in total; approximately 20% of them show up just once. The ten largest clones capture 3.3% of the sample. As to this clonotype: The specificity of this receptor is unknown. Base qualities were left out, and no much larger clone turns up one base away.

This TCR derives from a human donor who donated a stem cell graft to a child with acute lymphoblastic leukemia. Sequenced material: PBMCs from the stem cell graft donor, taken from the stem cell graft. The sequence is built from TRBV6-5 and TRBJ1-2; D gene: possibly TRBD1, on 5 matching bases. The nucleotides are TGTGCCAGCAGTTACTCTAGGAGGCGGGGGACCAACTATGGCTACACCTTC. It specifies CASSYSRRRGTNYGYTF.